This is a list of T cell receptor beta chains from one sample in a study of OX40 agonist ivuxolimab in advanced cancers. The repertoire was sequenced with immunoSEQ multiplex PCR; TCRdb's copy has only in-frame clones and lacks some. This sample has approximately 89,000 clones, with 91% found just once. The sequenced sample was CD4+ or CD8+ T cells sorted from blood, obtained in a trial of the OX40 agonist ivuxolimab. The receptors were sampled from an adult with an advanced solid tumor such as melanoma, head and neck, liver or kidney cancer. Both conserved end residues are part of each CDR3. Fields, in order: V gene, D gene, clone size, J gene, CDR3 protein, CDR3 DNA. D genes are given only for firm matches. Rows may omit the clone size; those that give it use once, few, many or a size class.

TRBV5-1	-	few	TRBJ1-2	CASSLTAYTYGYTF	TGCGCCAGCAGCTTGACCGCCTACACCTATGGCTACACCTTC
TRBV11-1	-	-	TRBJ1-5	CASSLSPKGNQPQHF	TGTGCCAGCAGCTTGTCTCCTAAGGGCAATCAGCCCCAGCATTTT
TRBV15	TRBD2	-	TRBJ2-7	CATSRDLGGPVQYF	TGTGCCACCAGCAGAGATTTGGGAGGGCCGGTGCAGTACTTC
TRBV6-5	TRBD1	-	TRBJ2-1	CASSYRGQRDEQFF	TGTGCCAGCAGTTACAGGGGGCAAAGGGATGAGCAGTTCTTC
TRBV5-1	TRBD2	once	TRBJ2-1	CASSLLGEGIDEQFF	TGCGCCAGCAGCTTGTTGGGGGAGGGCATCGATGAGCAGTTCTTC
TRBV5-1	TRBD2	-	TRBJ2-5	CASSPGLAGETQYF	TGCGCCAGCAGCCCGGGACTAGCGGGAGAGACCCAGTACTTC
TRBV29-1	-	once	TRBJ1-2	CSVNSRVAGYTF	TGCAGCGTTAACAGTAGGGTGGCTGGCTACACCTTC
TRBV19	-	-	TRBJ2-7	CASSETGHSYEQYF	TGTGCCAGTAGTGAAACGGGACATTCCTACGAGCAGTACTTC
TRBV5-4	-	-	TRBJ2-6	CASSLGWASGANVLTF	TGTGCCAGCAGCTTGGGATGGGCCTCTGGGGCCAACGTCCTGACTTTC
TRBV11-3	-	-	TRBJ1-4	CASSRLDEKLFF	TGTGCCAGCAGCCGGCTGGATGAAAAACTGTTTTTT
TRBV13	TRBD2	-	TRBJ2-2	CASSPRLAGGVGELFF	TGTGCCAGCAGCCCCCGACTAGCGGGAGGGGTCGGGGAGCTGTTTTTT
TRBV7-9	-	-	TRBJ1-4	CASSNMGREKLFF	TGTGCCAGCAGCAATATGGGGAGAGAAAAACTGTTTTTT
TRBV5-4	-	-	TRBJ2-2	CASSQDTALANTGELFF	TGTGCCAGCAGCCAAGATACTGCACTAGCAAACACCGGGGAGCTGTTTTTT